A selection of T cell receptor beta chains follows, all from one sample in a study of OX40 agonist ivuxolimab in advanced cancers. Here immunoSEQ multiplex PCR was the method, and the copy in TCRdb shows in-frame clones only, minus some. Of about 83,000 clones listed, about 81% were seen once; the top ten hold under 8%. The material was CD4+ or CD8+ T cells sorted from blood, obtained in a trial of the OX40 agonist ivuxolimab. All receptors derive from an adult with an advanced solid tumor such as melanoma, head and neck, liver or kidney cancer. Both conserved end residues are part of each CDR3. A D gene is named only where the DNA matches it firmly.

V gene	D gene	J gene	CDR3 length	CDR3 protein
TRBV30	TRBD2	TRBJ2-2	17	CAWRPWSGGANTGELFF
TRBV30	NA	TRBJ1-1	12	CAWTVLHTEAFF
TRBV2	NA	TRBJ1-1	13	CASSENTKTKAFF
TRBV14	TRBD1	TRBJ1-2	14	CASSPYSRDRGYTF
TRBV10-3	NA	TRBJ1-1	14	CAISHRDEGTEAFF
TRBV6-6	NA	TRBJ1-1	15	CASSYGGRESVGAFF
TRBV30	NA	TRBJ1-2	13	CAWSVGPGGGYTF
TRBV19	NA	TRBJ1-4	15	CASSIDQPGGEKLFF
TRBV6-5	NA	TRBJ1-4	14	CASSSAGADEKLFF
TRBV5-5	TRBD1	TRBJ1-2	15	CASSSARTGGNGYTF
TRBV11-2	NA	TRBJ1-1	13	CASSFNGGTEAFF
TRBV19	NA	TRBJ1-1	15	CASSIIVGQNTEAFF
TRBV19	NA	TRBJ1-2	16	CASSIPTGTNSYGYTF
TRBV5-1	NA	TRBJ1-2	12	CATSRGDYGYTF
TRBV4-3	NA	TRBJ2-3	17	CASSQDLAAPSTDTQYF
TRBV6-1	TRBD2	TRBJ2-1	15	CATTWREGEAGEQFF
TRBV7-2	NA	TRBJ2-5	12	CASSPPTEEQYF
TRBV25-1	NA	TRBJ2-5	15	CASSELGILGETQYF
TRBV4-3	TRBD1	TRBJ1-6	15	CASSQADRERSPLHF
TRBV2	NA	TRBJ2-7	12	CALGGISYEQYF
TRBV19	NA	TRBJ1-4	16	CASRFGEISTNEKLFF
TRBV6-1	NA	TRBJ1-2	14	CAASRGGFAYGYTF
TRBV11-2	TRBD1	TRBJ1-2	14	CASSQGDRDYGYTF
TRBV7-3	TRBD1	TRBJ2-2	16	CASSLTGGQGTGELFF
TRBV4-1	NA	TRBJ2-3	15	CASSQDPVSTDTQYF
TRBV9	NA	TRBJ2-5	13	CASSVATEETQYF
TRBV6-1	NA	TRBJ1-2	15	CASTLGGAPNYGYTF
TRBV7-3	NA	TRBJ2-1	13	CASSRLGHNEQFF
TRBV5-5	NA	TRBJ2-1	15	CASTLGPFSYNEQFF
TRBV2	TRBD1	TRBJ1-2	16	CASSYDREGTGYGYTF
TRBV6-5	NA	TRBJ2-6	12	CASSSGANVLTF
TRBV7-9	NA	TRBJ1-5	14	CASSSAGINQPQHF
TRBV11-3	NA	TRBJ2-1	13	CASSLEQYNEQFF
TRBV7-2	NA	TRBJ2-1	17	CASSLALGEGSRNEQFF
TRBV5-1	NA	TRBJ2-3	14	CASSPGQSTDTQYF
TRBV21-1	NA	TRBJ1-5	15	CASSSLHRGNQPQHF
TRBV2	TRBD1	TRBJ2-3	13	CASRGTVTDTQYF
TRBV7-8	TRBD2	TRBJ2-5	18	CASSGGLAGGPLQETQYF
TRBV30	TRBD1	TRBJ1-2	17	CAGRGGGQGGETYGYTF
TRBV4-3	TRBD2	TRBJ2-2	17	CASSQGLAGDVSGELFF
TRBV5-6	TRBD1	TRBJ1-2	14	CASYLGQGLYGYTF
TRBV4-1	NA	TRBJ2-3	14	CASSQDHWGDTQYF
TRBV2	NA	TRBJ1-5	15	CASSRGFLSNQPQHF
TRBV4-3	NA	TRBJ2-1	17	CASSQDPPTRAYNEQFF
TRBV10-3	TRBD1	TRBJ1-4	14	CAINQQGTNEKLFF
TRBV7-9	TRBD1	TRBJ2-6	16	CASSSPDRAGANVLTF
TRBV27	TRBD1	TRBJ1-3	15	CASSEGTGAGNTIYF
TRBV11-3	TRBD1	TRBJ1-1	14	CASSWGQKGTEAFF
TRBV6-1	NA	TRBJ1-2	16	CASSEGPSVSYYGYTF
TRBV7-9	NA	TRBJ2-2	14	CASSLAGVTGELFF
TRBV4-3	NA	TRBJ2-5	15	CASSHQSGPEETQYF
TRBV11-2	TRBD2	TRBJ2-3	15	CASSLVGRAADTQYF
TRBV5-6	NA	TRBJ2-2	13	CASSLEATGELFF
TRBV6-5	NA	TRBJ2-7	14	CASRKELGLVEQYF
TRBV5-6	TRBD1	TRBJ1-2	14	CASRDRGSGYGYTF
TRBV18	NA	TRBJ1-4	16	CASSPRSGFTNEKLFF
TRBV19	NA	TRBJ1-1	15	CASRHLAEINTEAFF
TRBV5-6	NA	TRBJ2-1	15	CASSLLGGLDNEQFF
TRBV12-5	NA	TRBJ1-1	12	CASGLPPGQAFF
TRBV9	TRBD1	TRBJ1-2	14	CASSLLGTGSGYTF